This TCR beta chain originates from a study of cytomegalovirus exposure and HLA in healthy donors. Germline V lookup: CDR1 SGHVS, CDR2 FQNEAQ. This CDR3 has 12 amino acids. Trimming shortened V by 2 bases and J by 10 bases, and 9 bases separated the two germline ends. Primers included in the PCR were 60 Vbeta and 13 Jbeta primers. The protocol was immunoSEQ multiplex PCR, while the TCRdb copy is restricted to in-frame clones and leaves out a portion. The sample lists 150,000 to 200,000 clones, approximately 85% occurring once. Notes on the study in general: The study labeled fewer than 200 TCR beta chains cytomegalovirus-associated. For most TCR sequences rarity was the rule, although some public TCRs occurred in many donors.

With respect to this clone: Its specificity is not known.

The sequencing sample was made of PBMCs. This TCR was recovered from a man younger than 30 in good health and CMV-seropositive. The V gene is TRBV7-8, the J gene TRBJ2-1; maybe TRBD2 (6 bases). CDR3 in DNA: TGTGCCAGCAGCTTATGGGGGGACGAGCAGTTCTTC. Amino acid sequence: CASSLWGDEQFF.